The text below deals with one T cell receptor beta chain. The antigen is unknown. These data come from a study of T cells in Graves' hyperthyroidism and ophthalmopathy. Overall study findings and caveats: Most clonotypes expanded in the thyroid (above 0.001) were also present in blood.

TCR beta CDR3 region amplification was performed from RNA transcripts. Researchers ran a first-round RT-PCR on the TCR CDR3 using the HTBI primer set. TCRdb analysed the multiplex PCR reads with MiXCR anew, one entry per CDR3 protein. The sample includes 530,000 or so distinct CDR3 sequences, roughly a sixth of them seen just once. Ophthalmopathy cases met thresholds of Clinical Activity Score at least 3, NOSPECS grade at least 4 and duration under 3 months. Together with thyroid ultrasound, orbital computed tomography, serum thyroxine and TRAb, clinical symptoms were used for diagnoses. The sequenced material came from blood. This sequence originates from a woman aged 18-29 years with Graves' ophthalmopathy.

The CDR3 sequence: CASSEWTDDEAFF. Written as DNA, the CDR3 is TGTGCCAGCAGTGAATGGACCGACGATGAAGCTTTCTTT. The rearrangement links TRBV25-1 to TRBJ1-1; no definite D call. This CDR3 has 13 amino acids. V lost 1 base and J lost 7, with 10 bases in between. From germline, CDR1 is MGHDK and CDR2 SYGVNS. Filled out from reference TRBV25-1 and TRBJ1-1, the complete variable domain reads EADIYQTPRYLVIGTGKKITLECSQTMGHDKMYWYQQDPGMELHLIHYSYGVNSTEKGDLSSESTVSRIRTEHFPLTLESARPSHTSQYLCASSEWTDDEAFFGQGTRLTVV.